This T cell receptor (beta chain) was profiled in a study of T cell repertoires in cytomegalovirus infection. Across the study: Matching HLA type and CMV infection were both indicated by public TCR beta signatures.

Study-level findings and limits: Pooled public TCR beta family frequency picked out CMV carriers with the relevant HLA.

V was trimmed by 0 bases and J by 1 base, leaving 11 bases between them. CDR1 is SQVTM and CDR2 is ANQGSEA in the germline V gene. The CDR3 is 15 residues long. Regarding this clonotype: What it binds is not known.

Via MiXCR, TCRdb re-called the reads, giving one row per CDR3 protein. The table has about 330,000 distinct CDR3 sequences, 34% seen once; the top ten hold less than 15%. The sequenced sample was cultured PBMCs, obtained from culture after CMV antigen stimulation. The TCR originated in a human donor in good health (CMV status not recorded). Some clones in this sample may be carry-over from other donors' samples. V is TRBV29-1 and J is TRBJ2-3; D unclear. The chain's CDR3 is CSVEDHKFGTDTQYF. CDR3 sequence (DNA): TGCAGCGTTGAAGATCATAAATTCGGCACAGATACGCAGTATTTT.